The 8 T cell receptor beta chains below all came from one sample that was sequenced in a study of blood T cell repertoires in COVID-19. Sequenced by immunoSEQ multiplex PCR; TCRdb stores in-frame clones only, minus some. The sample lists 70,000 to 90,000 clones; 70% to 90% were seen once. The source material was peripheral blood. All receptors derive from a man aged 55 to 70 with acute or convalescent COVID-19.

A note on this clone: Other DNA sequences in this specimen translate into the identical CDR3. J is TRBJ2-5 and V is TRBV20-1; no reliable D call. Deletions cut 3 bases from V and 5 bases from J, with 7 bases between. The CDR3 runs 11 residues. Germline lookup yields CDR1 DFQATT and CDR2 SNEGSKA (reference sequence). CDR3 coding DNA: TGCAGTGCTAGGCTCGGGGAGACCCAGTACTTC. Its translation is CSARLGETQYF.

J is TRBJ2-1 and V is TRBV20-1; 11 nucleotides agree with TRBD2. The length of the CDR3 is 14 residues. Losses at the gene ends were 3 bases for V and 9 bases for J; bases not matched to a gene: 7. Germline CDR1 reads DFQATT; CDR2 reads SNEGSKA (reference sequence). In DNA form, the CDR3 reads TGCAGTGCTAGTGAGACTAGCGGGACAGCTGAGCAGTTCTTC. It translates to CSASETSGTAEQFF.

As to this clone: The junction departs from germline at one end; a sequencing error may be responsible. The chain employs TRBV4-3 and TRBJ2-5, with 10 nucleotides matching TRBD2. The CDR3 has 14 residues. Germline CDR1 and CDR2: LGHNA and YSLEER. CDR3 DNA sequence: TGCGCCAGCAGCCAAGATGAACTAGCGGGGTCACGGGACTTC. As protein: CASSQDELAGSRDF.

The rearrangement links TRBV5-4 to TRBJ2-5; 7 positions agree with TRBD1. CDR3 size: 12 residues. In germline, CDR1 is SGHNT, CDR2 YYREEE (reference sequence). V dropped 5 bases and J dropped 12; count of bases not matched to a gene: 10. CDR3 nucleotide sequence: TGTGCCAGCAGTACCAATAACAGGGGAGAGTACTTC. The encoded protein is CASSTNNRGEYF. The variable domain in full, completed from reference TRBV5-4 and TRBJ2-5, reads ETGVTQSPTHLIKTRGQQVTLRCSSQSGHNTVSWYQQALGQGPQFIFQYYREEENGRGNFPPRFSGLQFPNYSSELNVNALELDDSALYLCASSTNNRGEYFGPGTRLLVL.

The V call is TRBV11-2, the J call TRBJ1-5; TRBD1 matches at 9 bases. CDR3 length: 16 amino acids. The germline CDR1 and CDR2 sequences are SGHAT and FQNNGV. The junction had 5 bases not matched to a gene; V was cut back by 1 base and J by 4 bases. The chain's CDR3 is CASSLGAGQGNQPQHF. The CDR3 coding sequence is TGTGCCAGCAGCTTAGGTGCCGGACAGGGGAATCAGCCCCAGCATTTT.

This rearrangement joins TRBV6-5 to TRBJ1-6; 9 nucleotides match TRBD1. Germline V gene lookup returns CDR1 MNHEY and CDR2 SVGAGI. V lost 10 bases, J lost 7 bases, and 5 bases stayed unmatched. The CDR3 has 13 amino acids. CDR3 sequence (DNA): TGTGCCACCTCGGGACAGGGCAATTCACCCCTCCACTTT. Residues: CATSGQGNSPLHF.

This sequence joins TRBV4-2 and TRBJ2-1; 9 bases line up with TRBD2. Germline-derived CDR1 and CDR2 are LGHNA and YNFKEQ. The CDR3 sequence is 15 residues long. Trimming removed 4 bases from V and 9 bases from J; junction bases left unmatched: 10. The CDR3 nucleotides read TGTGCCAGCAGCCTCGTGGCGGGAGGGCGGCGTGAGCAGTTCTTC. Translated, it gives CASSLVAGGRREQFF.

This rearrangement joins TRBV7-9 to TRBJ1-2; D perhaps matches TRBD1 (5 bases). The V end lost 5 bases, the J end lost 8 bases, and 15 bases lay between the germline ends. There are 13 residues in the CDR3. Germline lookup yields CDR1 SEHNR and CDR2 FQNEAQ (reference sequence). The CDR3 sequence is CASSPGRAGGYTF. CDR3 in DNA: TGTGCCAGCAGCCCGGGTAGGGCAGGGGGCTACACCTTC.